This T cell receptor (beta chain) came from a study of blood T cell repertoires in COVID-19. Study background: Samples of COVID-19 (acute and convalescent) were obtained from the United States, Italy and Spain. PBMCs, B-cell-depleted T cells, or T cells provided the cDNA or gDNA that made up the material.

In the original analysis: Reference gene primer amplification in the assay estimated nucleated cell counts. Profiling relied on immunoSEQ multiplex PCR, and the TCRdb table lists in-frame clones only, not all of them. V and J calls and clone size are those listed in that table; D and trimming were worked out from the DNA. The sample records approximately 65,000 clones, roughly three quarters being singletons. Germline values: CDR1 LGHNA, CDR2 YNFKEQ. Trimming took 4 bases from V and 6 from J, leaving 18 bases between them. The CDR3 contains 16 residues. Material for sequencing was peripheral blood. V gene TRBV4-2 combines with J gene TRBJ1-4; a weak D match, TRBD1 (5 bases). The origin of this receptor is a man older than 75 with acute or convalescent COVID-19. This CDR3 reads CASSLRGGADHEKLFF. The CDR3 region has the DNA TGTGCCAGCAGCCTTCGCGGTGGGGCGGACCATGAAAAACTGTTTTTT.